The 16 T cell receptor beta chains given below trace back to one sample, sequenced in a study of OX40 agonist ivuxolimab in advanced cancers. Libraries were prepared by immunoSEQ multiplex PCR; TCRdb keeps only in-frame clonotypes and omits some of them. Of tens of thousands of clones listed, about 90% are singletons. The specimen comprised CD4+ or CD8+ T cells sorted from blood, sampled in a trial of the OX40 agonist ivuxolimab. The receptors here all came from an adult with an advanced solid tumor such as melanoma, head and neck, liver or kidney cancer.

V gene TRBV19 combines with J gene TRBJ1-1; D perhaps matches TRBD1 (6 bases). The V gene's germline CDR1 is LNHDA and CDR2 SQIVND (reference sequence). V gave up 6 bases and J gave up 8 bases, with 19 bases separating them. The CDR3 length is 14 residues. The CDR3 spells CASRNGGGAKEAFF. The CDR3 DNA follows: TGTGCCAGTAGAAACGGGGGGGGCGCTAAGGAAGCTTTCTTT.

The CDR3 sequence: CASSVVGNYGYTF. DNA for the CDR3: TGTGCCAGCAGTGTCGTAGGAAACTATGGCTACACCTTC. The J gene is TRBJ1-2, the V gene TRBV25-1; D gene uncertain. Trimming cost V 4 bases and J 2 bases, with 8 bases left between them. The CDR3 runs to 13 residues. Germline CDR1 reads MGHDK; CDR2 reads SYGVNS.

This sequence joins TRBV11-3 and TRBJ1-2; D is possibly TRBD1 (5 bases). In germline, CDR1 is SGHNT, CDR2 YENEEA. CDR3 length: 13 residues. V shed 1 base and J shed 5 bases, with 8 bases lying between them. The CDR3 region has the DNA TGTGCCAGCAGCTTAGTAGGGGATTATGGCTACACCTTC. It specifies CASSLVGDYGYTF.

CDR3 sequence (DNA): TGTGCCAGCAGGCAACTAGCGGGAGCGGGGGAGCAGTACTTC. Protein: CASRQLAGAGEQYF. The chain links TRBV11-2 to TRBJ2-7, with 11 bases aligning to TRBD2. Germline lookup yields CDR1 SGHAT and CDR2 FQNNGV. V dropped 6 bases and J dropped 7; count of bases not matched to a gene: 8. This CDR3 is built from 14 residues. Using reference TRBV11-2 and TRBJ2-7 for the parts outside the CDR3, the full variable domain is EAGVAQSPRYKIIEKRQSVAFWCNPISGHATLYWYQQILGQGPKLLIQFQNNGVVDDSQLPKDRFSAERLKGVDSTLKIQPAKLEDSAVYLCASRQLAGAGEQYFGPGTRLTVT.

The chain recombines TRBV6-1 with TRBJ1-5; 7 bases fit TRBD1. The CDR3 extends over 15 amino acids. V was clipped by 7 bases and J by 3 bases; unmatched bases: 9. Per germline, CDR1 MNHNS and CDR2 SASEGT. Here the CDR3 reads CASNAGTENNQPQHF. As DNA, the CDR3 is TGTGCCAGCAATGCCGGGACAGAAAACAATCAGCCCCAGCATTTT.

The V and J genes are TRBV5-4 and TRBJ2-1; TRBD2 agrees at 10 bases. The CDR3 is 15 amino acids. The V gene's germline CDR1 is SGHNT and CDR2 YYREEE (reference sequence). Germline trimming cut 0 bases from V and 5 bases from J; bases unmatched to any gene: 2. The CDR3 spells CASSLDLAGDNEQFF. CDR3 coding DNA: TGTGCCAGCAGCTTGGATCTAGCGGGGGACAATGAGCAGTTCTTC.

V and J are TRBV7-8 and TRBJ2-1; 10 nucleotides match TRBD2. The V gene end was trimmed by 5 bases and the J gene end by 4 bases; junction bases not matched to a gene: 5. The CDR3 covers 15 residues. Germline lookup yields CDR1 SGHVS and CDR2 FQNEAQ. The CDR3 DNA sequence: TGTGCCAGCAGCGCAGGACTAGCGGCGTACAATGAGCAGTTCTTC. Residues: CASSAGLAAYNEQFF.

The chain uses TRBV14 and TRBJ1-2; tentative D call: TRBD1 (5 bases). Germline CDR1 is SGHDN and CDR2 is FVKESK. V lost 1 base and J 2 bases, leaving 8 bases between the germline ends. This CDR3 has 14 amino acids. The CDR3 DNA reads TGTGCCAGCAGCCAAGGGGGCCAGAACTATGGCTACACCTTC. It specifies CASSQGGQNYGYTF.

The chain carries TRBV30 and TRBJ1-1, with D perhaps TRBD1 (5 bases). Germline CDR1 reads GTSNPN; CDR2 reads SVGIG (reference sequence). Trimming removed 3 bases from V and 4 bases from J, with 15 bases in between. The CDR3 runs 14 residues. CDR3 amino acids: CAWSGGGPGTEAFF. The CDR3 DNA sequence: TGTGCCTGGAGCGGTGGGGGACCAGGCACTGAAGCTTTCTTT.

The chain combines TRBV6-6 with TRBJ2-6, with TRBD1 identical over 7 bases. Trimming took 7 bases from V and 0 from J; bases not matched to a gene: 6. Germline values: CDR1 MNHNY, CDR2 SVGAGI (reference sequence). CDR3 length: 16 amino acids. The DNA of the CDR3 is TGTGCCAGCACAAACAGGGGCCTCTCTGGGGCCAACGTCCTGACTTTC. It yields the protein CASTNRGLSGANVLTF.

This clone was recorded only once. The chain is built from TRBV7-2 and TRBJ1-2; the D is unclear. Germline V CDR1 and CDR2: SGHTA, FQGNSA. V lost 7 bases and J 6 bases, leaving 18 bases between the germline ends. The CDR3 runs 14 residues. The CDR3 DNA is TGTGCCAGCACCAGAGTCCCCAGTCCCGATGGCTACACCTTC. Amino acid sequence: CASTRVPSPDGYTF.

This chain uses TRBV2 with TRBJ1-5; no reliable D call. CDR3 length equals 15 residues. V gave up 2 bases and J gave up 6 bases, with 14 bases separating them. Germline assignment: CDR1 SNHLY and CDR2 FYNNEI. DNA of the CDR3: TGTGCCAGCAGTGAACCCGGACCGCCGGGTCAGCCCCAGCATTTT. It yields the protein CASSEPGPPGQPQHF.

The chain joins TRBV7-2 to TRBJ1-2; 7 positions match TRBD1. J gave up 6 bases and V 2 bases, and 9 bases lay outside the gene matches. Germline V lookup: CDR1 SGHTA, CDR2 FQGNSA. This CDR3 contains 15 residues. The CDR3 loop reads CASSLTGASGDGYTF. In nucleotides, the CDR3 is TGTGCCAGCAGCTTAACAGGGGCCTCAGGGGATGGCTACACCTTC. Supplemented by reference TRBV7-2 and TRBJ1-2, the full variable domain reads GAGVSQSPSNKVTEKGKDVELRCDPISGHTALYWYRQSLGQGLEFLIYFQGNSAPDKSGLPSDRFSAERTGGSVSTLTIQRTQQEDSAVYLCASSLTGASGDGYTFGSGTRLTVV.

This clone was seen just once. Written as DNA, the CDR3 is TGTGCCTGGAGTGTCACAGGAGCGTATGGCTACACCTTC. This gives the protein CAWSVTGAYGYTF. The chain couples TRBV30 to TRBJ1-2, with D possibly being TRBD1 (5 bases). The V and J ends lost 0 bases and 5 bases respectively, with 10 bases between them. Germline V gene data show CDR1 as GTSNPN and CDR2 as SVGIG (reference sequence). This CDR3 contains 13 residues.

This chain joins TRBV6-6 and TRBJ2-1, with a weak D call TRBD2 (6 bases). The germline V and J ends were trimmed by 5 bases and 3 bases, with 14 bases remaining between them. CDR3 size: 15 residues. Germline V gene sequence: CDR1 MNHNY, CDR2 SVGAGI (reference sequence). The chain's CDR3 is CASSPVGGRYNEQFF. As DNA, the CDR3 is TGTGCCAGCAGTCCCGTGGGAGGCCGCTACAATGAGCAGTTCTTC.

This rearrangement joins TRBV19 to TRBJ2-1; the D gene is possibly TRBD1 (6 bases). The CDR3 contains 15 residues. Germline CDR1 reads LNHDA; CDR2 reads SQIVND (reference sequence). Trimming stripped 1 base from V and 10 bases from J, with 17 bases between. This chain's CDR3 is CASSIVGGTGFEQFF. DNA of the CDR3: TGTGCCAGTAGTATAGTCGGAGGAACAGGGTTCGAGCAGTTCTTC.